Described below is a single TCR beta chain sequence and its context. Antigen specificity is unknown. The record originates from a study of T cell responses to AZD1222 COVID-19 vaccine. CDR1 SQVTM and CDR2 ANQGSEA come from the germline V gene. Trimming shortened V by 4 bases and J by 0 bases, and 13 bases separated the two germline ends. The CDR3 totals 16 residues. Whole-study results and caveats: The study found Spike-specific TCR breadth and depth rose after two AZD1222 doses. White British ancestry dominated among donors, who included more females, and clonal diversity was possibly underestimated. Epitopes outside B.1.351 and B.1.1.7 mutated regions reportedly drew nearly half of spike TCRs.

TCRdb keeps only in-frame clones here, not all; method: immunoSEQ multiplex PCR. The top ten hold about 7% of the sample, which has some 130,000 clones, 90% seen once. This rearrangement joins TRBV29-1 to TRBJ2-6; D possibly corresponds to TRBD1 (6 bases). The material sequenced was peripheral blood, taken on day 0 of AZD1222 vaccination. The receptor was derived from an adult in good health. This CDR3 is CSVVWTAVSGANVLTF. The CDR3 region has the DNA TGCAGCGTTGTATGGACAGCAGTCTCTGGGGCCAACGTCCTGACTTTC.